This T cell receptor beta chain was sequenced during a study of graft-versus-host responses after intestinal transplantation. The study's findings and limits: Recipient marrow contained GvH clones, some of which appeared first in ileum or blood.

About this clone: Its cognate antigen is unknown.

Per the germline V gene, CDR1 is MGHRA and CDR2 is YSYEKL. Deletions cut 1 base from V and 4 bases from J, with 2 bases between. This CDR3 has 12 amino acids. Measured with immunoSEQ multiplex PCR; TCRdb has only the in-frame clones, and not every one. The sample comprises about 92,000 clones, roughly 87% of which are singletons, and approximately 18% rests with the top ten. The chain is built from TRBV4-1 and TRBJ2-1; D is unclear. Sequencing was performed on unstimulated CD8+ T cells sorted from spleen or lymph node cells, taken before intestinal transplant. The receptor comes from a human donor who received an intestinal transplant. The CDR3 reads CASSQGYNEQFF. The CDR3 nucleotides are TGCGCCAGCAGCCAAGGTTACAATGAGCAGTTCTTC.